These T cell receptor beta chains were read from a single sample in a study of Ad26.COV2.S vaccination and SARS-CoV-2 variants. Some clones are missing from TCRdb's copy, which holds only in-frame ones; the method was immunoSEQ multiplex PCR. The table lists around 300,000 clones, 85% to 90% of them singletons. The input for sequencing was peripheral blood, taken in a trial of Ad26.COV2.S vaccine versus placebo. These receptors were obtained from a person between 18 and 60 years old who received the Ad26.COV2.S COVID-19 vaccine or a placebo. Each CDR3 is given without its conserved first and last residue. The D gene is left open where the match is weak.

TRBD1	TRBV5-4	TRBJ1-2	AFFTGRGHPSGYT
.	TRBV4-1	TRBJ1-6	ASSQDPGHLSSYNSPLH
TRBD1	TRBV6-5	TRBJ1-2	ASTLDRGYYGYT
.	TRBV18	TRBJ1-2	ASSPSLGGSANYGYT
.	TRBV2	TRBJ1-5	ASTGYSNQPQH
.	TRBV7-8	TRBJ1-5	ASSPGQPQPQH
TRBD1	TRBV9	TRBJ2-7	ASSVFSGTGSEQY
.	TRBV27	TRBJ2-1	ASSFRTYNEQF
TRBD1	TRBV7-8	TRBJ1-1	ASSFGTGRAF
.	TRBV5-6	TRBJ2-5	ASSFQGFQETQY
TRBD2	TRBV5-1	TRBJ2-1	ASSLAGGGPDEQF
TRBD1	TRBV11-3	TRBJ2-5	ASSPGQGRFETQY
.	TRBV10-3	TRBJ2-3	AISERGTDTQY
.	TRBV10-3	TRBJ1-1	AISEGGGNTEAF
.	TRBV5-6	TRBJ1-2	ASSLREGYGYT
.	TRBV5-1	TRBJ2-5	ASSSGVSQETQY
.	TRBV3-1/TRBV3-2	TRBJ1-1	ASSRGLTNTEAF
.	TRBV11-2	TRBJ1-2	ASSPGRNYGYT
TRBD2	TRBV5-1	TRBJ2-5	ASSLAMLAGGDRETQY
TRBD2	TRBV29-1	TRBJ2-5	SALAGGETQY
.	TRBV30	TRBJ1-2	AWSVKVWGGAGYT
.	TRBV6-4	TRBJ1-5	ASSDSPGGNQPQH
.	TRBV3-1/TRBV3-2	TRBJ1-1	ASSQEGLRDTEAF
.	TRBV30	TRBJ1-1	AWSYGWGTEAF
.	TRBV18	TRBJ1-1	ASSPGEGINTEAF
TRBD2	TRBV29-1	TRBJ2-2	SILAVAGELF
.	TRBV21-1	TRBJ1-1	ASSGRTGATGTEAF
.	TRBV4-3	TRBJ2-2	ASSRGLGPSGAGELF
.	TRBV18	TRBJ1-2	ASSSGDGYT
TRBD1	TRBV7-2	TRBJ2-7	ASSSQGKPYEQY
TRBD1	TRBV6-4	TRBJ1-1	ASSEGSRDRNNEAF
TRBD1	TRBV4-1	TRBJ2-2	ASSHPTGVNTGELF
TRBD2	TRBV15	TRBJ2-2	ATSRGRSGRAGELF
.	TRBV6-5	TRBJ1-2	ASSPRDNSYGYT
TRBD2	TRBV5-1	TRBJ2-3	ATHRGDSYSTDTQY
.	TRBV6-5	TRBJ1-2	ASSYSGRGGHGYT
.	TRBV24-1	TRBJ2-1	ATSDFVNEQF
TRBD1	TRBV3-1/TRBV3-2	TRBJ2-7	ASSLTGQGYEQY
.	TRBV2	TRBJ1-3	ASRGTAARGNTIY
.	TRBV27	TRBJ1-6	ASRELFNSPLH
TRBD1	TRBV6-5	TRBJ1-2	ASSLRTGSYYGYT